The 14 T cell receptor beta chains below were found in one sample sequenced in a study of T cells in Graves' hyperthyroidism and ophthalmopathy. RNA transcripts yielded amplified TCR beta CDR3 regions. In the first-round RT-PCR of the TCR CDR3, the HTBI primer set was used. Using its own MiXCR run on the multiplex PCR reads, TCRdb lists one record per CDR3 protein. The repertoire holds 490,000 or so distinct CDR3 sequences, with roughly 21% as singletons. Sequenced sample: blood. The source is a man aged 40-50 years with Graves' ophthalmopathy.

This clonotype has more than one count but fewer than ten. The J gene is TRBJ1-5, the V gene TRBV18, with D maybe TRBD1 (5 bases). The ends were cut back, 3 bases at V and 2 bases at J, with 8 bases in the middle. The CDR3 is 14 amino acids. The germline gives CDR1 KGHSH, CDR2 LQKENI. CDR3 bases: TGTGCCAGCTCACCGGGGCAGCGCAATCAGCCCCAGCATTTT. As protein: CASSPGQRNQPQHF.

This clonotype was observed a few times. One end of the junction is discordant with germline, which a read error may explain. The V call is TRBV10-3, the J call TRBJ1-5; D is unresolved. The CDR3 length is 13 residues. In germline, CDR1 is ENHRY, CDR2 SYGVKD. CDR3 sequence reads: CAVSGSGNQPQHF. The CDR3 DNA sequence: TGTGCCGTCAGTGGGTCAGGCAATCAGCCCCAGCATTTT.

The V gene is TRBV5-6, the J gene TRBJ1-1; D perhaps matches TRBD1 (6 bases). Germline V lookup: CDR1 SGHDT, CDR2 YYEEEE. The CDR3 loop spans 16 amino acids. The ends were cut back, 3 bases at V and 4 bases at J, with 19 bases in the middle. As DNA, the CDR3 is TGTGCCAGCAGCTCGGATGGGGGGCGAAAGGGCACTGAAGCTTTCTTT. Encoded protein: CASSSDGGRKGTEAFF.

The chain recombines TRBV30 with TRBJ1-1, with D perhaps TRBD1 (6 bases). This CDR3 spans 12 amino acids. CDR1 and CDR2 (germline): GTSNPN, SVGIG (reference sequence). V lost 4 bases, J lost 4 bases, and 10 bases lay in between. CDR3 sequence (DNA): TGTGCCTGGACTAGAGGGGGCACTGAAGCTTTCTTT. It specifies CAWTRGGTEAFF. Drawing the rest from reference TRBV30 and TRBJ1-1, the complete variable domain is SQTIHQWPATLVQPVGSPLSLECTVEGTSNPNLYWYRQAAGRGLQLLFYSVGIGQISSEVPQNLSASRPQDRQFILSSKKLLLSDSGFYLCAWTRGGTEAFFGQGTRLTVV.

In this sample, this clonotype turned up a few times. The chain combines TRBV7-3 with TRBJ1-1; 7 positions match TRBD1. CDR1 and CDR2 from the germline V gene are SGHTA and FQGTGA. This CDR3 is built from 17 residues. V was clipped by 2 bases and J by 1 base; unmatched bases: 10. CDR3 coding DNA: TGTGCCAGCAGCTTATACAGGGGAGGAATTGCGAACACTGAAGCTTTCTTT. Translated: CASSLYRGGIANTEAFF.

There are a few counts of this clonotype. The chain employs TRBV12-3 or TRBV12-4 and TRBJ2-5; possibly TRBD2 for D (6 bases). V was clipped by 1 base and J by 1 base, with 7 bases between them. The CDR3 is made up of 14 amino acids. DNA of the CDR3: TGTGCCAGCAGTTTAGGGGACTTCCAAGAGACCCAGTACTTC. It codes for CASSLGDFQETQYF.

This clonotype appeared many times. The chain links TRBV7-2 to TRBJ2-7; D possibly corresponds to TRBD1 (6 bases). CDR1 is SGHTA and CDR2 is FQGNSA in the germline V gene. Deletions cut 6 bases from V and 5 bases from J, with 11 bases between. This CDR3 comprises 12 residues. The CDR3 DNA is TGTGCCAGCAGTCGACCAGGGGACGAGCAGTACTTC. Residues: CASSRPGDEQYF.

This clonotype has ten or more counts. The CDR3 DNA is TGTGCCACCAGCCTCCTAGCGGGGGGTTACAATGAGCAGTTCTTC. It specifies CATSLLAGGYNEQFF. The genes are TRBV15 and TRBJ2-1, with 11 bases aligning to TRBD2. The CDR3 length is 15 residues. After removal of 5 bases from V and 4 bases from J, the junction contained 4 bases not matched to a gene. Looked up from germline, CDR1 is LNHNV and CDR2 is YYDKDF (reference sequence).

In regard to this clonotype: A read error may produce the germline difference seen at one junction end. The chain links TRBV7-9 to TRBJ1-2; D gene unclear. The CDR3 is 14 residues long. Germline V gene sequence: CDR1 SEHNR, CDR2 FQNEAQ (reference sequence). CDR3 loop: CASSHPGQYDGYAF. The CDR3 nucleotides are TGCGCCAGCAGCCACCCCGGGCAGTACGATGGCTACGCCTTC.

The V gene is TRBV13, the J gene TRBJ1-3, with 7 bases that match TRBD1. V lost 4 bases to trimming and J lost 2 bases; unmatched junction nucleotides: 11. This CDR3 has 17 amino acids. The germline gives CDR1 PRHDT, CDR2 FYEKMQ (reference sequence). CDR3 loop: CASSWRDSALPGNTIYF. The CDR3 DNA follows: TGTGCCAGCAGCTGGAGGGACAGCGCCCTTCCTGGAAACACCATATATTTT.

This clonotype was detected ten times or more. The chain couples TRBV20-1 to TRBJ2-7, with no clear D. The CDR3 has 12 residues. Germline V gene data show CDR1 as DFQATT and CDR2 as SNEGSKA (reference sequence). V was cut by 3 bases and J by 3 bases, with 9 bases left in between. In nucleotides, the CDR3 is TGCAGTGCTAGGCCCAGGATCTACGAGCAGTACTTC. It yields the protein CSARPRIYEQYF.

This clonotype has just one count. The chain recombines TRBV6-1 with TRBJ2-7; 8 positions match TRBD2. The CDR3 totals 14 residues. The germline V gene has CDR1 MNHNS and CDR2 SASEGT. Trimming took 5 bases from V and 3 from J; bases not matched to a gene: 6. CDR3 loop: CASSHRTSYYEQYF. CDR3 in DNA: TGTGCCAGCAGTCACCGGACTAGCTACTACGAGCAGTACTTC.

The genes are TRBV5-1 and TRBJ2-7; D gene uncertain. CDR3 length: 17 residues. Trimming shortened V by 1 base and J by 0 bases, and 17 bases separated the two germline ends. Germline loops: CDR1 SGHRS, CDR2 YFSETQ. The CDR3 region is CASSLITAKTHSYEQYF. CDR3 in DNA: TGCGCCAGCAGCTTGATAACAGCGAAGACTCACTCCTACGAGCAGTACTTC.

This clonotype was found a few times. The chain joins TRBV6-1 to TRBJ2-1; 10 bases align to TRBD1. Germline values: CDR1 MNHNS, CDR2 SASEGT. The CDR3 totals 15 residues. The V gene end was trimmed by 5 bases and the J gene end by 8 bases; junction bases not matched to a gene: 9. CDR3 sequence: CASSSVGTGVYEQFF. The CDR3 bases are TGTGCCAGCAGTTCGGTTGGGACAGGGGTTTATGAGCAGTTCTTC.